The 30 T cell receptor beta chains given below trace back to one sample, sequenced in a study of shared clonotypes between healthy human individuals. Profiled with immunoSEQ multiplex PCR; TCRdb holds only in-frame clones, not every one. In the table there are about 2.3 million clones, 85% to 95% of which are singletons. Source material: naive CD4+ T cells from PBMCs. The subset is: CD45RA+ positively selected. The receptor source for this set is a man in his late teens or twenties in good health. Some clones in this sample may be carry-over from other donors' samples.

The chain combines TRBV5-1 with TRBJ2-7; TRBD2 matches 11 bases. With 3 bases clipped from V and 5 bases from J, the junction kept 7 bases outside the gene matches. Germline CDR1 SGHRS, CDR2 YFSETQ. CDR3 length: 15 amino acids. This CDR3 is CASSYIAGGQHEQYF. Written as DNA, the CDR3 is TGCGCCAGCAGCTATATAGCGGGAGGGCAGCACGAGCAGTACTTC.

The chain combines TRBV4-2 with TRBJ1-4; a possible D gene is TRBD1 (5 bases). CDR3 size: 19 residues. Trimming removed 4 bases at V and 5 bases at J, with 26 bases between. Germline assignment: CDR1 LGHNA and CDR2 YNFKEQ. CDR3 DNA: TGTGCCAGCAGCCCCCGAATGGGACCGACCGGGACGGAAAATGAAAAACTGTTTTTT. Residues: CASSPRMGPTGTENEKLFF.

The DNA for the CDR3 is TGTGCCAGCAGCTATAATGGGGCAACTAATGAAAAACTGTTTTTT. Its translation: CASSYNGATNEKLFF. The V and J genes are TRBV7-6 and TRBJ1-4, with D uncertain. Germline loops: CDR1 SGHVS, CDR2 FNYEAQ. This CDR3 comprises 15 residues. V gave up 4 bases and J gave up 0 bases, with 9 bases separating them.

The CDR3 DNA is TGTGCCAGCAGCCCTACAGGACAGGAGACTAACTATGGCTACACCTTC. It yields the protein CASSPTGQETNYGYTF. The rearrangement links TRBV28 to TRBJ1-2, with TRBD1 matching over 7 bases. Per germline, CDR1 MDHEN and CDR2 SYDVKM. CDR3 length: 16 amino acids. V dropped 6 bases and J dropped 0; count of bases not matched to a gene: 10.

J is TRBJ2-7 and V is TRBV6-5; 7 bases agree with TRBD2. J was trimmed by 6 bases and V by 5 bases; bases with no gene match: 7. Germline CDR1 and CDR2: MNHEY and SVGAGI. The CDR3 spans 13 residues. Here the CDR3 reads CASSHGLVVEQYF. DNA for the CDR3: TGTGCCAGCAGTCATGGACTAGTTGTCGAGCAGTACTTC.

The rearrangement links TRBV30 to TRBJ1-2; no clear D gene. V was trimmed by 8 bases and J by 8 bases, leaving 18 bases between them. The CDR3 has 12 amino acids. Germline-derived CDR1 and CDR2 are GTSNPN and SVGIG (reference sequence). The CDR3 coding sequence is TGTGCCCTAAACCTAAGGCCCAGGGGCTACACCTTC. It codes for CALNLRPRGYTF. Combining the CDR3 with reference TRBV30 and TRBJ1-2 gives the whole variable domain SQTIHQWPATLVQPVGSPLSLECTVEGTSNPNLYWYRQAAGRGLQLLFYSVGIGQISSEVPQNLSASRPQDRQFILSSKKLLLSDSGFYLCALNLRPRGYTFGSGTRLTVV.

This clone appeared once. The rearrangement joins TRBV6-5 to TRBJ2-7; D perhaps matches TRBD1 (6 bases). This CDR3 is built from 15 residues. Germline V gives CDR1 MNHEY, CDR2 SVGAGI. Trimming pared 2 bases from V and 0 bases from J, leaving 11 bases between. The DNA for the CDR3 is TGTGCCAGCAGTTACGGCAGGGGATTCTCCTACGAGCAGTACTTC. Residues: CASSYGRGFSYEQYF.

Details on this clone: Other DNA sequences in the same sample also yield this CDR3. The rearrangement joins TRBV18 to TRBJ1-2, with 7 bases aligning to TRBD1. The trim removed 3 bases at V and 2 bases at J, leaving 0 bases unmatched. This CDR3 contains 13 residues. Germline CDR1 and CDR2: KGHSH and LQKENI. The DNA for the CDR3 is TGTGCCAGCTCACCGACAGGGAACTATGGCTACACCTTC. Encoded protein: CASSPTGNYGYTF.

This chain connects TRBV10-2 to TRBJ2-1; D unclear. The CDR3 totals 15 residues. Germline V gene sequence: CDR1 WSHSY, CDR2 SAAADI. The V end lost 4 bases, the J end lost 1 base, and 11 bases lay between the germline ends. Here the CDR3 reads CASSAVRVSYNEQFF. For the CDR3, the DNA is TGCGCCAGCAGTGCAGTTAGGGTTTCCTACAATGAGCAGTTCTTC.

The chain joins TRBV28 to TRBJ1-2; D is undetermined. CDR1 is MDHEN, CDR2 SYDVKM, per germline. The CDR3 is made up of 12 amino acids. V lost 6 bases to trimming and J lost 8 bases, with 13 bases between them. DNA for the CDR3: TGTGCCAGCAGCCCCACGGGTCGCGGCTACACCTTC. As protein: CASSPTGRGYTF.

The genes are TRBV28 and TRBJ1-2; 7 positions match TRBD1. This CDR3 has 14 amino acids. From germline, CDR1 is MDHEN and CDR2 SYDVKM. Germline trimming cut 2 bases from V and 8 bases from J; bases unmatched to any gene: 8. The CDR3 loop is CASSLGGQFKGYTF. CDR3 sequence (DNA): TGTGCCAGCAGTTTAGGGGGACAGTTTAAGGGCTACACCTTC.

V is TRBV11-2 and J is TRBJ2-2; 13 bases are shared with TRBD2. Germline V gene sequence: CDR1 SGHAT, CDR2 FQNNGV. The CDR3 contains 16 residues. J lost 5 bases, V lost 3 bases, and 3 bases had no gene match. CDR3 coding DNA: TGTGCCAGCAGCTTGACTAGCGGGAGGCTAACCGGGGAGCTGTTTTTT. It yields the protein CASSLTSGRLTGELFF.

The CDR3 here is CASSEGTVFSNQPQHF. CDR3 nucleotides: TGTGCCAGCAGCGAAGGGACCGTATTTAGCAATCAGCCCCAGCATTTT. J is TRBJ1-5 and V is TRBV7-9; D possibly corresponds to TRBD1 (5 bases). The CDR3 runs to 16 residues. CDR1 is SEHNR and CDR2 is FQNEAQ in the germline V gene (reference sequence). Between the trimmed V and J ends, which lost 5 bases and 0 bases, there was a span of 14 bases.

The CDR3 sequence is CASSLDTRGPPGGYTF. The CDR3 nucleotides are TGTGCCAGCAGCCTGGATACCAGAGGCCCCCCTGGTGGCTACACCTTC. V and J are TRBV4-2 and TRBJ1-2; D gene ambiguous. Trimming removed 4 bases at V and 7 bases at J, with 22 bases between. The CDR3 has 16 residues. Looked up from germline, CDR1 is LGHNA and CDR2 is YNFKEQ.

V and J are TRBV5-1 and TRBJ2-1, with 11 positions matching TRBD2. CDR1 is SGHRS and CDR2 is YFSETQ in the germline V gene. J gave up 7 bases and V 5 bases, and 8 bases lay outside the gene matches. This CDR3 has 15 amino acids. DNA of the CDR3: TGCGCCAGCAGTGCTGGTAGCGGGAGGGGGAATGAGCAGTTCTTC. This gives the protein CASSAGSGRGNEQFF.

Concerning this clone: The same CDR3 can be traced to other DNA sequences in this sample. The chain joins TRBV10-3 to TRBJ2-1; D unresolved. The CDR3 totals 13 residues. The germline V and J ends were trimmed by 7 bases and 1 base, with 8 bases remaining between them. CDR1 ENHRY and CDR2 SYGVKD come from the germline V gene. The CDR3 reads CAIKLGSYNEQFF. The CDR3 nucleotides read TGTGCCATCAAACTCGGATCCTACAATGAGCAGTTCTTC.

The chain has TRBV19 and TRBJ2-2, with 9 positions matching TRBD1. Germline V gene data show CDR1 as LNHDA and CDR2 as SQIVND (reference sequence). The length of the CDR3 is 13 residues. Losses at the gene ends were 11 bases for V and 5 bases for J; bases not matched to a gene: 6. In nucleotides, the CDR3 is TGTGCCTGCGGACAGGGGCCGACCGGGGAGCTGTTTTTT. Translated: CACGQGPTGELFF. The full variable domain, in which reference TRBV19 and TRBJ2-2 provide the parts outside the CDR3, is DGGITQSPKYLFRKEGQNVTLSCEQNLNHDAMYWYRQDPGQGLRLIYYSQIVNDFQKGDIAEGYSVSREKKESFPLTVTSAQKNPTAFYLCACGQGPTGELFFGEGSRLTVL.

This chain joins TRBV5-1 and TRBJ2-7; 8 bases agree with TRBD2. V trimming: 4 bases; J trimming: 6 bases; junction bases outside the gene matches: 6. Per germline, CDR1 SGHRS and CDR2 YFSETQ. The CDR3 is 13 amino acids. Here the CDR3 reads CASSAGGGGEQYF. In DNA form, the CDR3 reads TGCGCCAGCAGCGCGGGGGGAGGGGGCGAGCAGTACTTC.

This chain connects TRBV27 to TRBJ2-3; perhaps TRBD2 as D (5 bases). CDR1 is MNHEY and CDR2 is SMNVEV in the germline V gene (reference sequence). The CDR3 sequence is 12 residues long. V was trimmed by 2 bases and J by 5 bases, leaving 5 bases between them. The CDR3 spells CASSLEGDTQYF. The CDR3 DNA reads TGTGCCAGCAGTTTAGAGGGAGATACGCAGTATTTT.

The gene calls are TRBV28 and TRBJ2-5; D gene uncertain. Matching the DNA end better, TRBJ2-7 makes the J call doubtful. The CDR3 runs to 13 residues. Germline assignment: CDR1 MDHEN and CDR2 SYDVKM. The CDR3 sequence is CASSLASGYEQYF. For the CDR3, the DNA is TGTGCCAGCAGTTTAGCAAGTGGCTACGAGCAGTACTTC.

This rearrangement joins TRBV7-2 to TRBJ1-1, with D hard to call. Deletions cut 3 bases from V and 5 bases from J, with 7 bases between. Germline V gives CDR1 SGHTA, CDR2 FQGNSA. CDR3 size: 12 residues. As DNA, the CDR3 is TGTGCCAGCAGCTTCGCCGCTACTGAAGCTTTCTTT. Encoded protein: CASSFAATEAFF.

CDR3 nucleotide sequence: TGCGCCAGCAGCTTGGGCCAGCTTAACTCCTACAATGAGCAGTTCTTC. This encodes CASSLGQLNSYNEQFF. The chain combines TRBV5-1 with TRBJ2-1; D is undetermined. This CDR3 is 16 amino acids long. The V gene lost 0 bases and the J gene lost 0 bases, with 10 bases spanning the gap. Germline loops: CDR1 SGHRS, CDR2 YFSETQ. The full variable domain, rest sourced from reference TRBV5-1 and TRBJ2-1, is KAGVTQTPRYLIKTRGQQVTLSCSPISGHRSVSWYQQTPGQGLQFLFEYFSETQRNKGNFPGRFSGRQFSNSRSEMNVSTLELGDSALYLCASSLGQLNSYNEQFFGPGTRLTVL.

About this clone: The sample carries other DNA sequences with the same CDR3. The V gene is TRBV27, the J gene TRBJ2-7, with D uncertain. CDR3 length equals 12 residues. V shed 6 bases and J shed 0 bases, with 6 bases lying between them. Per the germline V gene, CDR1 is MNHEY and CDR2 is SMNVEV (reference sequence). The CDR3 nucleotides read TGTGCCAGCAGCCCGAGCTCCTACGAGCAGTACTTC. As protein: CASSPSSYEQYF.

The sample holds one count of this clone. CDR3: CASSSRSGQYYGYTF. For the CDR3, the DNA is TGCGCCAGCAGCTCCCGAAGTGGACAGTACTATGGCTACACCTTC. The V gene is TRBV5-1, the J gene TRBJ1-2; a possible D gene is TRBD1 (6 bases). The ends were cut back, 3 bases at V and 3 bases at J, with 15 bases in the middle. Looked up from germline, CDR1 is SGHRS and CDR2 is YFSETQ. This CDR3 contains 15 residues.

This clone has just one count. This chain's CDR3 is CASSPDLNQETQYF. The DNA for the CDR3 is TGTGCCAGCTCACCAGACCTTAACCAAGAGACCCAGTACTTC. The J gene is TRBJ2-5, the V gene TRBV18; D gene unclear. The germline V gene encodes CDR1 KGHSH and CDR2 LQKENI. V lost 2 bases and J 0 bases, leaving 7 bases between the germline ends. The CDR3 is 14 residues long.

A note on this clone: In the same sample, other DNA sequences code for this CDR3. The rearrangement uses TRBV27 and TRBJ2-1, with 11 bases identical to TRBD2. The CDR3 contains 14 residues. Germline-derived CDR1 and CDR2 are MNHEY and SMNVEV (reference sequence). The V and J ends lost 6 bases and 3 bases, in that order; junction bases with no gene match: 1. CDR3 in DNA: TGTGCCAGCAGGGGGACTAGCGGCTACAATGAGCAGTTCTTC. This gives the protein CASRGTSGYNEQFF.

The chain combines TRBV28 with TRBJ2-1; 8 bases are a match to TRBD2. CDR1 and CDR2 (germline): MDHEN, SYDVKM. After removal of 6 bases from V and 4 bases from J, the junction contained 11 bases not matched to a gene. The CDR3 length is 16 residues. The CDR3 here is CASRDLRAGAYNEQFF. The CDR3 DNA reads TGTGCCAGCAGGGATTTGAGAGCGGGGGCATACAATGAGCAGTTCTTC.

The J gene is TRBJ1-5, the V gene TRBV28; D is perhaps TRBD1 (6 bases). This CDR3 has 17 amino acids. The V end was cut by 8 bases, the J end by 4 bases, with 24 bases between. Germline V CDR1 and CDR2: MDHEN, SYDVKM. CDR3 coding DNA: TGTGCCAGCCAAGCGACATCCGGGACAAGGCTTAATCAGCCCCAGCATTTT. Translated, it gives CASQATSGTRLNQPQHF.

This chain uses TRBV29-1 with TRBJ2-7; D is perhaps TRBD1 (5 bases). Trimming cost V 6 bases and J 9 bases, with 15 bases left between them. CDR3 length: 11 residues. From germline, CDR1 is SQVTM and CDR2 ANQGSEA. CDR3 bases: TGCAGCGTGGGCACAGGTGTCGGGCAGTACTTC. It specifies CSVGTGVGQYF.

This chain links TRBV28 with TRBJ2-4, with D uncertain. The V end lost 5 bases, the J end lost 5 bases, and 10 bases lay between the germline ends. This CDR3 has 13 amino acids. Germline CDR1 is MDHEN and CDR2 is SYDVKM. DNA for the CDR3: TGTGCCAGCAGTACGCCGAACGAAAACATTCAGTACTTC. Amino acid sequence: CASSTPNENIQYF.